This TCR beta chain came from a study of blood T cells in healthy people across ages. Germline V lookup: CDR1 DFQATT, CDR2 SNEGSKA (reference sequence). The ends were cut back, 3 bases at V and 3 bases at J, with 8 bases in the middle. The CDR3 totals 12 residues. Overall study results and limits: Naive and antigen-experienced cells could not be conclusively compared, given unsorted PBMCs.

Combining a sample-barcoded 5' primer with a J-beta primer mix, a second PCR ran for about 6 to 12 cycles. All samples yielded 2.5 million or more CDR3-containing paired-end reads. TCRdb re-called the 5' RACE reads through MiXCR, storing one row per CDR3 protein. The table records some 760,000 distinct CDR3 sequences, roughly 25% of them present only once. A word on this clonotype: What it binds is unknown.

The data also belong to a second study, concerning T cells of mothers and their children. In that study: The donors comprised about 6 children and their three healthy Caucasian mothers. Related and unrelated pairs show similar shaping of TCR recombination output by thymic selection.

This chain uses TRBV20-1 with TRBJ2-5, with no clear D. The sequenced sample was blood. This TCR came from a boy between 10 and 17 years old in good health. The DNA of the CDR3 is TGCAGTGCTAGTGAGTCGAAAGAGACCCAGTACTTC. It yields the protein CSASESKETQYF.